This entry concerns a single T cell receptor (beta chain). This clonotype came up many times. Its target antigen remains unknown. Per-nucleotide qualities are absent, and no much larger clonotype sits a single base away. In the paper's terms, the time point label means: after trial treatment. Reading the label with the study, this specimen's treatment or condition is: LDRT plus nivolumab, ipilimumab, low-dose cyclophosphamide and aspirin (RACIN trial). The donors took part in RACIN, a single-arm, phase I, dose-escalation trial that combined nivolumab, ipilimumab, aspirin, low-dose cyclophosphamide and low-dose radiotherapy. To be eligible, a patient needed to have an advanced solid tumor that was TIL-negative. The CDR3 contains 14 residues, cysteine and phenylalanine counted. The kept DNA is CDR3 alone, 42 bases in frame from the first base. The germline V and J ends show losses of 6 bases and 2 bases respectively, and no gene match explains 1 base of the junction. CDR1 and CDR2 are read off the germline V gene as MDHEN and SYDVKM.

Sequencing instrument: Illumina HiSeq 2500. To make first-strand cDNA, Superscript III was used along with a set of TRAV- and TRBV-specific primers so that both the TCRalpha and TCRbeta chains were covered. TCRs were amplified with Phusion for around 21 PCR cycles, with a constant-region primer paired with the adapter attached to the V primers. Amplification of the isolated mRNA was done with the MessageAmp II aRNA Amplification Kit, which involved a roughly 16-hour in vitro transcription at 37 degrees C. mRNA for TCR sequencing was isolated with the Dynabeads mRNA DIRECT Purification Kit. Indexed Illumina adapters were added in a second roughly 25-cycle Phusion PCR, and the resulting products were purified with AMPure XP beads. The original methods were these. Custom Perl scripts were used to pool TCR sequences that encoded the same protein, to remove out-of-frame sequences, and to calculate the abundance of each clonotype. TCR sequences supported by only a single read were excluded from analysis. Repertoire metrics included Shannon entropy, Gini index, clonality, richness, and frequency of TCRs shared between repertoires. TCRdb reworked the public reads: Q25 trimming with fastp, MiXCR clone assembly, productive beta chains retained. One record per CDR3 amino acid sequence lists the most common genes and DNA. The V and J calls reflect TCRdb's pipeline rather than the authors' work. The sample table contains tens of thousands of distinct CDR3 sequences; only one count was recorded for 25% of them. Of the sample, around a tenth is held by the ten largest clones.

These data belong to a study of low-dose radiotherapy and immunotherapy resistance in tumors (dated by TCRdb to between 2022 and 2023). For the study in its entirety: Cohort 1 received 0.5 Gy per fraction every 2 weeks, with a prescribed total PTV dose of 6.5 Gy. Aspirin 300 mg was taken orally once daily by patients for four cycles, starting on cycle 1 day 1. Eight patients were included in the translational analysis: three from the first dose cohort and the first five from the second dose cohort. Trial participants were not randomized into treatment groups. Cyclophosphamide 200 mg/m2 was given intravenously every two weeks, one day before each radiation and immunotherapy administration. In Cohort 2, 1 Gy per fraction was delivered every two weeks, for a total of 13 Gy over 26 weeks. Patients were given nivolumab as a 240 mg flat dose every two weeks and ipilimumab at 1 mg/kg every six weeks, with both drugs delivered intravenously.

This receptor was identified in a male donor with prostate cancer. Source: PBMCs, taken after low-dose radiotherapy plus immunotherapy. The chain links TRBV28 with TRBJ2-6; a stretch of 7 junction bases matches TRBD1. The CDR3 here reads CASSDRAGANVLTF. The sequenced DNA: TGTGCCAGCAGCGACAGGGCTGGGGCCAACGTCCTGACTTTC.